The clone carrying this T cell receptor (beta chain) showed up just a few times. Its antigen is unknown. The source of the sample is a study of beta chain features in type 1 diabetes. The CDR3 runs to 13 residues. Germline values: CDR1 LNHDA, CDR2 SQIVND (reference sequence). The J segment lost 8 bases and the V segment lost 6 bases, leaving 4 bases of the junction unmatched. The study reverse transcribed the entire isolated RNA, so it sequenced expressed TCRB transcripts. Sequencing of naive, central memory and regulatory T cell samples gave an average of approximately 3.5 million reads. TCRdb's copy holds only in-frame clones and misses some; the assay was immunoSEQ multiplex PCR. The sample lists about 410,000 clones, about 15% occurring once. General study results and limits: Healthy donors had naive, central memory and Treg TCRB repertoires that appeared less similar than those seen among patients.

Sequenced material: naive CD4+ T cells from blood. This clonotype was obtained from a man under 40 in good health. This rearrangement joins TRBV19 to TRBJ2-1, with TRBD2 identical over 10 bases. The DNA of the CDR3 is TGTGCCAGTAGCTCTAGCGGGGGCTATGAGCAGTTCTTC. Translation: CASSSSGGYEQFF.